One and the same sample provided the 5 T cell receptor beta chains below, sequenced in a study of blood T cell repertoires in COVID-19. TCRdb's table, derived via immunoSEQ multiplex PCR, lists solely in-frame clones and lacks some. The data show 210,000 or so clones, with 75% to 90% seen just once and around 3.6% held by the top ten. The sequencing input was PBMCs or T cells enriched from blood (not recorded which). These TCRs come from a woman in her twenties or thirties who had been exposed to COVID-19.

In its sample, this clone was seen once. The rearrangement uses TRBV15 and TRBJ2-4, with unresolved D. This CDR3 comprises 15 residues. V lost 1 base, J lost 4 bases, and 11 bases lay in between. CDR1 LNHNV and CDR2 YYDKDF come from the germline V gene (reference sequence). CDR3 residues: CATSRVYGGKNIQYF. CDR3 nucleotide sequence: TGTGCCACCAGCAGAGTGTATGGCGGTAAAAACATTCAGTACTTC.

V and J are TRBV10-3 and TRBJ1-2; unclear D gene. V was shortened by 10 bases and J by 7 bases, with 22 bases between the two germline ends. Germline V CDR1 and CDR2: ENHRY, SYGVKD. The CDR3 sequence is 14 residues long. CDR3 nucleotide sequence: TGTGCCACCGGTGCCAACACAGAGCTCGGTGGCTACACCTTC. This translates into CATGANTELGGYTF.

This chain connects TRBV6-4 to TRBJ2-3; TRBD2 matches at 10 bases. Germline trimming cut 6 bases from V and 3 bases from J; bases unmatched to any gene: 3. The germline V gene encodes CDR1 MRHNA and CDR2 SNTAGT. The CDR3 has 14 amino acids. Here the CDR3 DNA reads TGTGCCAGCAGATTAGCGGGAGGAACAGATACGCAGTATTTT. It is translated as CASRLAGGTDTQYF.

V is TRBV6-6 and J is TRBJ1-6; D remains unclear. Germline V gene sequence: CDR1 MNHNY, CDR2 SVGAGI (reference sequence). The CDR3 contains 14 residues. Deletions cut 7 bases from V and 5 bases from J, with 12 bases between. The CDR3 nucleotides are TGTGCCAGCAAGGAGGTGAAGGATAATTCACCCCTCCACTTT. Translation: CASKEVKDNSPLHF.

The gene calls are TRBV2 and TRBJ2-2; D is possibly TRBD2 (6 bases). The ends were cut back, 1 base at V and 5 bases at J, with 20 bases in the middle. Germline CDR1 and CDR2: SNHLY and FYNNEI. CDR3 length: 18 amino acids. The CDR3 coding sequence is TGTGCCAGCAGTGAAGTTCGGTTGGGGCTAGCGAGAACCGGGGAGCTGTTTTTT. Amino acids: CASSEVRLGLARTGELFF.